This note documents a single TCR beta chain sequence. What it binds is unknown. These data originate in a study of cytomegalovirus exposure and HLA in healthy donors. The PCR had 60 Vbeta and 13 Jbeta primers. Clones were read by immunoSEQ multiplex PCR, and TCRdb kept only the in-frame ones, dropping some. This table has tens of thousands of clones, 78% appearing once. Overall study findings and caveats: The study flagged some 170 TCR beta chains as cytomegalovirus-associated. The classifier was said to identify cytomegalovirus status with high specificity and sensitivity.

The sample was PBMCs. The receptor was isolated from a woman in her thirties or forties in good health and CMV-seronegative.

This CDR3 is CASSYREPNSPLHF. CDR3 coding DNA: TGTGCCAGCAGTTACAGGGAACCTAATTCACCCCTCCACTTT. The chain recombines TRBV27 with TRBJ1-6; D is possibly TRBD1 (6 bases). The length of the CDR3 is 14 residues. The V gene's germline CDR1 is MNHEY and CDR2 SMNVEV (reference sequence). Trimming removed 4 bases from V and 6 bases from J, with 10 bases in between.